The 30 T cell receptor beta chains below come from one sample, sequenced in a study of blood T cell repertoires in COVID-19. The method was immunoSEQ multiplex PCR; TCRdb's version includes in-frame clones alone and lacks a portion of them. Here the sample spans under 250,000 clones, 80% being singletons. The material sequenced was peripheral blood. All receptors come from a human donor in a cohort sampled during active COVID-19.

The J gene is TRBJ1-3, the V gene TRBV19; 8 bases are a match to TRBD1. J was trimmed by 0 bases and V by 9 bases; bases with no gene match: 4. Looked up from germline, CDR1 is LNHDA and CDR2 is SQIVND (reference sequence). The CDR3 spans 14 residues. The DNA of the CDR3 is TGTGCCAGCAGGGGGCGGATCTCTGGAAACACCATATATTTT. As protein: CASRGRISGNTIYF.

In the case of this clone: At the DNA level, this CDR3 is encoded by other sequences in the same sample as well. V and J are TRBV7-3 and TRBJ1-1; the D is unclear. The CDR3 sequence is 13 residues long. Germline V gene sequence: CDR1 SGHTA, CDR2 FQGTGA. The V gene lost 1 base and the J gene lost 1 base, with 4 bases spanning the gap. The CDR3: CASSLSRNTEAFF. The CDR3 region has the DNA TGTGCCAGCAGCTTAAGCAGGAACACTGAAGCTTTCTTT.

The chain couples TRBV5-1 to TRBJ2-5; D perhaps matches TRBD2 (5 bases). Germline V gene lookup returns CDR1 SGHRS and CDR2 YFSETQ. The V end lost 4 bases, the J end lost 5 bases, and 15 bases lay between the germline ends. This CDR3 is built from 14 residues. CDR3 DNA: TGCGCCAGCAGCCTCGGGCCCGGGGAGGAGACCCAGTACTTC. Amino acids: CASSLGPGEETQYF.

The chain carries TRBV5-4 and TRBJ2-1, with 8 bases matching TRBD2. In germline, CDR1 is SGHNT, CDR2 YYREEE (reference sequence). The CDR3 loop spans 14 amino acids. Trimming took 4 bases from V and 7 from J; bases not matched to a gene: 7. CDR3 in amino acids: CASSVGRADNEQFF. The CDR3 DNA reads TGTGCCAGCAGCGTCGGGAGGGCCGATAATGAGCAGTTCTTC.

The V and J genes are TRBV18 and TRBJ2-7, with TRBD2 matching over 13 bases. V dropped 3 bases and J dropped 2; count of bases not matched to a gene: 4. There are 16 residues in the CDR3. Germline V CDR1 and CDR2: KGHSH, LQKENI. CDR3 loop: CASSPAGLAGTYEQYF. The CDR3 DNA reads TGTGCCAGCTCACCCGCGGGACTAGCGGGGACCTACGAGCAGTACTTC.

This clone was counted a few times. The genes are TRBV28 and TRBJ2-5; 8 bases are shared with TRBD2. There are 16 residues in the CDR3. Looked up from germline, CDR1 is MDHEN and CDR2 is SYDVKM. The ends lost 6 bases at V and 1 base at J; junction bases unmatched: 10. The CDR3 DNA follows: TGTGCCAGCAGCCCCCGTAGTAGCGGGGCCCAAGAGACCCAGTACTTC. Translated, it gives CASSPRSSGAQETQYF.

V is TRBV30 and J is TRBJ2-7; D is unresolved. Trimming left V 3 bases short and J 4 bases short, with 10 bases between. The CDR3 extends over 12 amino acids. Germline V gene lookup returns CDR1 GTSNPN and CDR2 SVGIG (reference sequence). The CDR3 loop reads CAWSMIAYEQYF. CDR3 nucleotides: TGTGCCTGGAGCATGATAGCTTACGAGCAGTACTTC.

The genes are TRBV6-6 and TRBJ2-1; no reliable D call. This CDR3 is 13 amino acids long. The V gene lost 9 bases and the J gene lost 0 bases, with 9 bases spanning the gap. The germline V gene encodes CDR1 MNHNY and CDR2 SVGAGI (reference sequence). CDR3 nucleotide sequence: TGTGCCAGTTTCCGGAGCTCCTACAATGAGCAGTTCTTC. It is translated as CASFRSSYNEQFF.

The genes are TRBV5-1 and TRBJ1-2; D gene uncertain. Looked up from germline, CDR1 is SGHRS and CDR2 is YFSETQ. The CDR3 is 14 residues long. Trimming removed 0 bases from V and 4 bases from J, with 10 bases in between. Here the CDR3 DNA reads TGCGCCAGCAGCTTGGACCTTTTAGTCTATGGCTACACCTTC. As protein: CASSLDLLVYGYTF.

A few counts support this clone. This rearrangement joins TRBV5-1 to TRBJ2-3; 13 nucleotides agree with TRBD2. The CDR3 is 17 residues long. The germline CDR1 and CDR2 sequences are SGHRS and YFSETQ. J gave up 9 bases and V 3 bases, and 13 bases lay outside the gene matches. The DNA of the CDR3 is TGCGCCAGCAGCTCGCTACTAGCGGGAGGGGGCACAGGGACGCAGTATTTT. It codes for CASSSLLAGGGTGTQYF.

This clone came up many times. The CDR3 here is CAWSVQENQPQHF. The DNA of the CDR3 is TGTGCCTGGAGTGTACAGGAAAATCAGCCCCAGCATTTT. The rearrangement joins TRBV30 to TRBJ1-5; weak D call: TRBD1 (5 bases). This CDR3 spans 13 amino acids. Germline V gives CDR1 GTSNPN, CDR2 SVGIG (reference sequence). V lost 0 bases and J 4 bases, leaving 7 bases between the germline ends.

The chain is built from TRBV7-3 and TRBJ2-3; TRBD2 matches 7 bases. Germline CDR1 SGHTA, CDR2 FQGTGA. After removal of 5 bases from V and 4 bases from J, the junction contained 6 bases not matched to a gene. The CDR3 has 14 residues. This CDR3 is CASSQAGLADTQYF. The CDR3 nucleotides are TGTGCCAGCAGCCAAGCGGGACTGGCAGATACGCAGTATTTT.

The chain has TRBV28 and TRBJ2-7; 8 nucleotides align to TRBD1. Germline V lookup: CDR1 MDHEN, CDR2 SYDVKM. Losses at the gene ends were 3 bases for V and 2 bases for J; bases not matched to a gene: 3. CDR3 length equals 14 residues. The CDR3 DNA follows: TGTGCCAGCAGTTTTAGGACAGGGACCTACGAGCAGTACTTC. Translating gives CASSFRTGTYEQYF. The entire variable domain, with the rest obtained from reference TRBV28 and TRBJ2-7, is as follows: DVKVTQSSRYLVKRTGEKVFLECVQDMDHENMFWYRQDPGLGLRLIYFSYDVKMKEKGDIPEGYSVSREKKERFSLILESASTNQTSMYLCASSFRTGTYEQYFGPGTRLTVT.

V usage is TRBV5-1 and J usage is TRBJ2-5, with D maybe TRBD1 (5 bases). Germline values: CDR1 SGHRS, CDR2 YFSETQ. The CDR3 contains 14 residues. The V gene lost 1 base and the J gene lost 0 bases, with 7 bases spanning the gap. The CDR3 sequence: CASSLQGNQETQYF. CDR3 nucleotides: TGCGCCAGCAGCTTGCAGGGTAACCAAGAGACCCAGTACTTC. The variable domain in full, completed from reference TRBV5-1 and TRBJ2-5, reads KAGVTQTPRYLIKTRGQQVTLSCSPISGHRSVSWYQQTPGQGLQFLFEYFSETQRNKGNFPGRFSGRQFSNSRSEMNVSTLELGDSALYLCASSLQGNQETQYFGPGTRLLVL.

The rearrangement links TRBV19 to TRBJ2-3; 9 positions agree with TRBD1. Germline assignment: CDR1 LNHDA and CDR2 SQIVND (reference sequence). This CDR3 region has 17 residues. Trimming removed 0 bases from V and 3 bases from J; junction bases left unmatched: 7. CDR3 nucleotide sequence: TGTGCCAGTAGTATAGACGGAACCGGGACAGGGACAGATACGCAGTATTTT. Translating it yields CASSIDGTGTGTDTQYF.

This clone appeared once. CDR3 sequence (DNA): TGTGCCAGCAGCTTAGGCGAGCGCGGCTACACCTTC. This gives the protein CASSLGERGYTF. The rearrangement joins TRBV13 to TRBJ1-2, with D hard to call. CDR1 PRHDT and CDR2 FYEKMQ come from the germline V gene (reference sequence). V lost 0 bases, J lost 8 bases, and 7 bases lay in between. The CDR3 is 12 amino acids.

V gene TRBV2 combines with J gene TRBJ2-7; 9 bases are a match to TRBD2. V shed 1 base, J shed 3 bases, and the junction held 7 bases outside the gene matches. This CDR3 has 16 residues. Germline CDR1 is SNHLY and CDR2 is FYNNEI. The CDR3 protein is CASSEGDSGRIYEQYF. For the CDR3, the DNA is TGTGCCAGCAGTGAAGGGGATAGCGGGAGAATCTACGAGCAGTACTTC.

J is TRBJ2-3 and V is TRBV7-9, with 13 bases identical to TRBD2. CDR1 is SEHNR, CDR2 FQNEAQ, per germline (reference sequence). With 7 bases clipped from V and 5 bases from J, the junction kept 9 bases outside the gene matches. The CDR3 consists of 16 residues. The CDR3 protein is CASTGTSGTGGDTQYF. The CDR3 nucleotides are TGTGCCAGCACCGGGACTAGCGGGACCGGGGGAGATACGCAGTATTTT. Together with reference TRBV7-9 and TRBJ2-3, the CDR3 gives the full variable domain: DTGVSQNPRHKITKRGQNVTFRCDPISEHNRLYWYRQTLGQGPEFLTYFQNEAQLEKSRLLSDRFSAERPKGSFSTLEIQRTEQGDSAMYLCASTGTSGTGGDTQYFGPGTRLTVL.

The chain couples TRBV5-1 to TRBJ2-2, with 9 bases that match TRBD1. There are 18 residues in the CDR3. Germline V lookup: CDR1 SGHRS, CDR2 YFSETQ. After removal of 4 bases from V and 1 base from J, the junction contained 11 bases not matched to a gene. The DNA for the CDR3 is TGCGCCAGCAGCCATCCGGGACAGGGTATTTGGAACACCGGGGAGCTGTTTTTT. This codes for CASSHPGQGIWNTGELFF.

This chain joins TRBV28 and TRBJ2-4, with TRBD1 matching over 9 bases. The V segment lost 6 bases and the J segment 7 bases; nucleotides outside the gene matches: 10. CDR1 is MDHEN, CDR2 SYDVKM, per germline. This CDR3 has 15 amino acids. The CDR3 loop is CASSRDRERGNIQYF. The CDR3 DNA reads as TGTGCCAGCAGCCGGGACAGGGAAAGGGGGAACATTCAGTACTTC.

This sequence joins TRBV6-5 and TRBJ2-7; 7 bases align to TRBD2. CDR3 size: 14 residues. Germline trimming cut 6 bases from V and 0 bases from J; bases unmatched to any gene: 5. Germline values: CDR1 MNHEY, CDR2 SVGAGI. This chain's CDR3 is CASRTGEGSYEQYF. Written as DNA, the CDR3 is TGTGCCAGCAGAACCGGGGAGGGCTCCTACGAGCAGTACTTC.

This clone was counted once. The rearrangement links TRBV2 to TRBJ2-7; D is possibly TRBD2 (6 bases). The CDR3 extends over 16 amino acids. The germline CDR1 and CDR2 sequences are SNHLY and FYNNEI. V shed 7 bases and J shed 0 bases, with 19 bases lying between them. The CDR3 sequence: CASKAGRDVSSYEQYF. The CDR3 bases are TGTGCCAGCAAGGCGGGGCGGGACGTAAGCTCCTACGAGCAGTACTTC.

In DNA, the CDR3 is TGTGCCAGCAGCTTGGAGGGGGAACTTTGGGGCTACACCTTC. It encodes CASSLEGELWGYTF. The rearrangement links TRBV5-4 to TRBJ1-2, with D maybe TRBD1 (6 bases). The CDR3 sequence is 14 residues long. Deletions cut 0 bases from V and 8 bases from J, with 14 bases between. The germline V gene encodes CDR1 SGHNT and CDR2 YYREEE (reference sequence).

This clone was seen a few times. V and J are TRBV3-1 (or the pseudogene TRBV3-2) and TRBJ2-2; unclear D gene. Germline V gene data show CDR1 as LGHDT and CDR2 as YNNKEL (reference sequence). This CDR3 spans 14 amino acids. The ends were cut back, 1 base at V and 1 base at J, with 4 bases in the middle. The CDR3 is CASSQGQNTGELFF. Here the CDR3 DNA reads TGTGCCAGCAGCCAAGGACAGAACACCGGGGAGCTGTTTTTT.

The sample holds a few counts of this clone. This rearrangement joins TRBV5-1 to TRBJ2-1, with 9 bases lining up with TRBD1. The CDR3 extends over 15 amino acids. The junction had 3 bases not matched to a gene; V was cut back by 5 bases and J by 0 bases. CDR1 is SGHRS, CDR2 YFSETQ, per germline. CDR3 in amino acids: CASRRTGDSYNEQFF. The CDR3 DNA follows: TGCGCCAGCAGGAGGACAGGGGACTCCTACAATGAGCAGTTCTTC.

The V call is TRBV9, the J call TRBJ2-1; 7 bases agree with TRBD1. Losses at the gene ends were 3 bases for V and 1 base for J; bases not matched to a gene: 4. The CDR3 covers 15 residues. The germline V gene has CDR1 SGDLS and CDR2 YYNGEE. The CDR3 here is CASSAYRGSYNEQFF. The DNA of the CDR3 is TGTGCCAGCAGCGCCTACAGGGGATCCTACAATGAGCAGTTCTTC.

The CDR3 DNA reads TGTGCCAGCAGCCACATCAATGAGCAGTTCTTC. Protein sequence: CASSHINEQFF. The chain links TRBV7-9 to TRBJ2-1, with D uncertain. The length of the CDR3 is 11 residues. The V end lost 5 bases, the J end lost 6 bases, and 5 bases lay between the germline ends. Germline-derived CDR1 and CDR2 are SEHNR and FQNEAQ (reference sequence).

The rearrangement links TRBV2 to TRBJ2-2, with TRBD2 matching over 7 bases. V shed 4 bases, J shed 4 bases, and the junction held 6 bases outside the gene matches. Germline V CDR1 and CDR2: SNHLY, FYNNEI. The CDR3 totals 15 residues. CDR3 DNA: TGTGCCAGCAGTGGTGGGACTACAATCACCGGGGAGCTGTTTTTT. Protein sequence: CASSGGTTITGELFF.

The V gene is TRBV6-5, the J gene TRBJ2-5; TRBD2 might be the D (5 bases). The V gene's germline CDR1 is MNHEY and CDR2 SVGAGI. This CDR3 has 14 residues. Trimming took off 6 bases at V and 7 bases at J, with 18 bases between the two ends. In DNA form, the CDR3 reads TGTGCCAGCAGCCGGACGAGGGTGAGTCCGACCCAGTACTTC. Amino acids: CASSRTRVSPTQYF.

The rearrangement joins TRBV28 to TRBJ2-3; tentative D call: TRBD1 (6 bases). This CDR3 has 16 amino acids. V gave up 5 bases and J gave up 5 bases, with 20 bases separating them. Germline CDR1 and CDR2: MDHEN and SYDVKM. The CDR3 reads CASSPPGQIRGDTQYF. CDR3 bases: TGTGCCAGCAGTCCCCCAGGACAGATCAGGGGAGATACGCAGTATTTT.